This TCR beta chain comes out of a study of CD8+CD57+ T cells in acquired aplastic anemia. Whole-study context: Sorted cells (CD4+ and CD8+) yielded DNA amounts that averaged approximately 3.2 ug. Healthy donor CD4+ cell samples had a mean of about 10 million reads. Whole-study findings and limits: Researchers reported that CD8+ Simpson's diversity was not significantly different in patients versus controls. Patients and controls shared twenty-nine CD8+ CDR3 sequences.

CDR3 length: 12 amino acids. Trimming removed 4 bases from V and 9 bases from J, with 11 bases in between. CDR1 is SGHRS and CDR2 is YFSETQ in the germline V gene. Profiling that covered TCR beta VDJ and CDR3 relied on genomic DNA as its template. TCRdb re-called the reads with MiXCR, one entry per CDR3 protein. Of 180,000 or so distinct CDR3 sequences in the sample, around 45% were seen once. For this clonotype: What it binds is not known.

The source material was sorted CD4+, CD8+, or CD8+CD57+ T cells (not recorded which) from PBMCs. The chain is built from TRBV5-1 and TRBJ2-1, with D hard to call. The receptor was isolated from a human donor in good health. The CDR3 DNA reads as TGCGCCAGCAGCGACCCAGGTGGTGAGCAGTTCTTC. Translating it yields CASSDPGGEQFF.